Sequencing of this T cell receptor (beta chain) was carried out in a study of blood T cell repertoires in COVID-19 (dated by TCRdb to the early 2020s). Regarding the study in general: Samples from collaborators originated in the United States, Italy and Spain and spanned both the acute and convalescent phases of COVID-19. The material from the prospective study consisted of cDNA or gDNA derived from T cells, B-cell-depleted T cells, or PBMCs. Subjects who had been exposed to COVID-19, were actively infected with it, or had recovered from it provided the deeply sampled blood TCRbeta repertoires that made up the dataset. A freely available public database, intended as a resource for researchers studying the immune response to SARS-CoV-2, is where the repertoires were released. The samples were drawn from the first 160 participants of the ongoing ImmuneRACE study and from 1,254 subjects provided by 6 global collaborators. Nearly every sample came with metadata listing a de-identified subject ID, COVID-19 status, age in years and sex. Where available, HLA class I and class II types were taken from metadata supplied by the sample provider and were not determined by assay-based typing.

Collaborating institutions collected whole blood in K2EDTA tubes following their own protocols. For TCRbeta analysis, collaborators shipped samples as frozen whole blood, isolated PBMCs, or DNA extracted from either of those sample types. Broader findings and caveats from the paper: Clinical and demographic metadata were provided uncurated, with the amount varying by source and participant.

The V end loses 4 bases and the J end loses 5 bases, and a stretch of 18 bases separates them. The CDR3 covers 15 residues, taking in both the cysteine and the phenylalanine. The entry retains the CDR3 DNA only, 45 bases that are in frame from base 1. Based on the germline V gene, the CDR1 and CDR2 sequences are SGHRS and YFSETQ. As regards this clone: Its target antigen remains unknown. No per-base quality is available; no much larger clone lies one base away.

TCRbeta CDR3 regions were amplified from genomic DNA by means of the immunoSEQ Assay, a bias-controlled multiplex PCR. The study's own analysis went as follows. The number of nucleated cells in each sample was estimated by amplification of reference gene primers within the assay. Sequence reads were collapsed and filtered to measure the absolute abundance of every unique TCRbeta CDR3 rearrangement. For each sample, productive Simpson clonality was calculated as the square root of Simpson's diversity index over productive rearrangements. As stored in TCRdb, this immuneACCESS dataset retains in-frame rearrangements with V and J assigned. A fraction of the clones does not appear; measured against another copy, unresolved V genes explain less than half of the discrepancy, and the remainder lacks a known reason. The D gene and trimming were derived from the DNA, and the V and J assignments and clone size from that table. This sample gives a few hundred thousand clones in total; 88% of them show up just once. Of the sample, about 1.7% falls within the top ten clones.

The sequencing sample was made of peripheral blood. The chain employs TRBV5-1 and TRBJ2-5; the best D guess is TRBD1, with 6 bases matching. This sequence was found in a man between 65 and 85 years old with acute or convalescent COVID-19. The DNA is as follows: TGCGCCAGCAGCGAGAACCGACAGGTATGGGAGACCCAGTACTTC. Its translation reads: CASSENRQVWETQYF.